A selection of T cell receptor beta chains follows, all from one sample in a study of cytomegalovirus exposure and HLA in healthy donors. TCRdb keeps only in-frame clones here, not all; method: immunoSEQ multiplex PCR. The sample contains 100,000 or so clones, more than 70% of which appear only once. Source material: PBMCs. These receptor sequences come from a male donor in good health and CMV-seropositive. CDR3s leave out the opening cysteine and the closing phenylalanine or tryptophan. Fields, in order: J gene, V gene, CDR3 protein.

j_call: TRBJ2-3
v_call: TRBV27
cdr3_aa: ASSPQPLAGGIDTQY

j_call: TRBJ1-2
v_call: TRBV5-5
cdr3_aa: ASSPGAAGDGYT

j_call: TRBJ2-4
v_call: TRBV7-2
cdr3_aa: ASSRGTGIAKNIQY

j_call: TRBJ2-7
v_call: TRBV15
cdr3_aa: ATSRDRERSYEQY

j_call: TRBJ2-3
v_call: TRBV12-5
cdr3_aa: ASGLGVGTASTDTQY

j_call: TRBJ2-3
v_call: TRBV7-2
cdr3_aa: ASSPGGNRDNTQY

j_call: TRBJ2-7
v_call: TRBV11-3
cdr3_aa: ASSLGTSGKGEQY

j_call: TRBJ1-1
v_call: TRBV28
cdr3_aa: ASSLGQGITF

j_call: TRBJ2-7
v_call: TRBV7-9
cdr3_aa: ASSLSGTGGGEQY

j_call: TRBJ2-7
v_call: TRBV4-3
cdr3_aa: ASSHGAGGLYEQY

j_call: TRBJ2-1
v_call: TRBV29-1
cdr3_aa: SAPGNEQF

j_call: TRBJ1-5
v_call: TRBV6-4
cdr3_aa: ASPRQGDQPQH

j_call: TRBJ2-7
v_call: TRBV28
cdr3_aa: ASSLGHRYEQY

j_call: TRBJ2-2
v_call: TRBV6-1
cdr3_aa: ASSGWQGAGTGELF

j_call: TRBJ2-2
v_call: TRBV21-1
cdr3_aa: ASSKEGGLAGSGTGELF

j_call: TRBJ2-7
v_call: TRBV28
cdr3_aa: ASALGTGGPHEQY

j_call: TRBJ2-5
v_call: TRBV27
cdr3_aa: ASSPQREETQY

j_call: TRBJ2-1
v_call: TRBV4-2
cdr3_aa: ASSQVTDRSYNEQF

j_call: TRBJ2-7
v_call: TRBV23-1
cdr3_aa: ASSDEWQDEQY

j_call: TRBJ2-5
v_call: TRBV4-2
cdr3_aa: ASSQDPSASGETQY

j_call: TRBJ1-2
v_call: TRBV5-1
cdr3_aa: ASSLGQGDYGYT

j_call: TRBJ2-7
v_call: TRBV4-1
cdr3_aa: ASSQAGQGGRNEQY

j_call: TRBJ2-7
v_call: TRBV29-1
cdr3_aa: SVPGPGGYEQY

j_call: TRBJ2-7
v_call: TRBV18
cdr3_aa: ASSYQTGVTYEQY

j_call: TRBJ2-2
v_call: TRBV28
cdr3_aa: ASSLTTGLATGELF

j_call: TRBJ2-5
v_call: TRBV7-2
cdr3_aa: ASSLATSGSGETQY

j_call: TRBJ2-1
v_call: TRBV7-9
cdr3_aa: ASSLVGLAGVDEQF

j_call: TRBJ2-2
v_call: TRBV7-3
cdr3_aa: ASSPSARYTGELF

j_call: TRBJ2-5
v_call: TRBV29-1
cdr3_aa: SVSGYQETQY

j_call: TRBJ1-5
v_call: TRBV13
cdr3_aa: ASSLGGRDNQPQH

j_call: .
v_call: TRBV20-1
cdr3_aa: SAPVGGELF

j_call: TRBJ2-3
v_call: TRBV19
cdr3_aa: ASSPRLYTDTQY

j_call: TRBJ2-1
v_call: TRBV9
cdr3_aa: ASSVGHYNEQF

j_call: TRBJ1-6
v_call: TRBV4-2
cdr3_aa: ASSRSGQGVEPLH

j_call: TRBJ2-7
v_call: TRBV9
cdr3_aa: ASSVAGEGLGEQY

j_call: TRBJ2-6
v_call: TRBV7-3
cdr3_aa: ATAGDPGANVLT

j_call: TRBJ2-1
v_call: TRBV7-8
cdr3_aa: ASSIPGLAGGYNEQF

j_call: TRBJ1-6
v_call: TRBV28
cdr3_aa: ASRPGQENSPLH

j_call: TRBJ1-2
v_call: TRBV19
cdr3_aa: ASSIRRQGSYGYT

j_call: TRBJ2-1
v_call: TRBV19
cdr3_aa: ASSTLSGGRLLNEQF

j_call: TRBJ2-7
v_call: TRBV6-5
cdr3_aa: ASSPRRAGVHEQY